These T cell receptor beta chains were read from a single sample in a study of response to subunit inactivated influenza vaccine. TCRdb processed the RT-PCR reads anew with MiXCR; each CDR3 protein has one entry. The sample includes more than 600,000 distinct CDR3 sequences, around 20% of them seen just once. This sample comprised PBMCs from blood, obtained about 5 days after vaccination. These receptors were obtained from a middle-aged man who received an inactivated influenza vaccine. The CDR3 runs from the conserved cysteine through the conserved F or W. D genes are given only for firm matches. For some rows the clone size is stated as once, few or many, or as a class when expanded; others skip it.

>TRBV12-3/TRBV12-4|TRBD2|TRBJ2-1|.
TGTGCCAGCAGCACGGGGGGGGCCTCGGATGAGCAGTTCTTC
CASSTGGASDEQFF
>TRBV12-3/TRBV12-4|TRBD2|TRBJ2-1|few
TGTGCCAGCAGTTTACAACTAGCGGGATCCAATGAGCAGTTCTTC
CASSLQLAGSNEQFF
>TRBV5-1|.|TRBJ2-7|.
TGCGCCAGCAGCATAACCGGGACAAAATACGAGCAGTACTTC
CASSITGTKYEQYF
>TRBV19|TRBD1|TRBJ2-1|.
TGTGCCAGTAGCGACCGGGGACAGGGTCGCAATGAGCAGTTCTTC
CASSDRGQGRNEQFF
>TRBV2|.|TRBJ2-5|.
TGTGCCAGCAGTGAACCCCCCTTTCCGCCCCAGTACTTC
CASSEPPFPPQYF
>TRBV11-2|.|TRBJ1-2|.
TGTGCCAGCAGCGACCGTATAATTTCCTCCTATGGCTACACCTTC
CASSDRIISSYGYTF
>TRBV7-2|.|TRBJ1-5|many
TGTGCCAGCAGCTTAGTGGAGGGGTCCAATCAGCCCCAGCATTTT
CASSLVEGSNQPQHF
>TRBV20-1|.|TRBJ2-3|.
TGCAGTGCTCAACTGGACCGTCGGATGAGCACAGATACGCAGTATTTT
CSAQLDRRMSTDTQYF
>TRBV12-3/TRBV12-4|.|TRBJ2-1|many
TGTGCCAGCAGCTACTCTGGTTTGGGGTCCTACAATGAGCAGTTCTTC
CASSYSGLGSYNEQFF
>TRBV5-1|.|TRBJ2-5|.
TGCGCCAGCAGCTTGGCAGGGTATGAAGAGACCCAGTACTTC
CASSLAGYEETQYF
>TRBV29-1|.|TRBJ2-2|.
TGCAGCGTTGGGGACTCGGGGAACACCGGGGAGCTGTTTTTT
CSVGDSGNTGELFF
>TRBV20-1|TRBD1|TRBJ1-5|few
TGCAGTGCTAGGGTTCCCGGACAGGGAGGTCAGCCCCAGCATTTT
CSARVPGQGGQPQHF
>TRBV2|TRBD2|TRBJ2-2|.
TGTGCCAGCAGCCGGGCTAGCGGGGGGATGGACGGGGAGCTGTTTTTT
CASSRASGGMDGELFF
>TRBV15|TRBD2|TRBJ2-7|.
TGTGCCACCAGCAGGGGACTAGCGGGAGTTGGTTCAGGTTCCTACGAGCAGTACTTC
CATSRGLAGVGSGSYEQYF
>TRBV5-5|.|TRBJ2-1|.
TGTGCCAGCAGCTTGGCAACAGAAGTCGACTACAATGAGCAGTTCTTC
CASSLATEVDYNEQFF
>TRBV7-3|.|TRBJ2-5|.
TGTGCCAGCAGCTTAGGCAGGGGAGTGGATGAGACCCAGTACTTC
CASSLGRGVDETQYF
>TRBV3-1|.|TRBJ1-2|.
TGTGCCAGCAGTACAGACAGCTATGGCTACACCTTC
CASSTDSYGYTF
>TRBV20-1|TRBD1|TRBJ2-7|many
TGCAGTGTGGGACAGGAGCACTACGAGCAGTACTTC
CSVGQEHYEQYF
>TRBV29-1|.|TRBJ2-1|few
TGCAGCGTTGCTGAGGGCAGAGGCAATGAGCAGTTCTTC
CSVAEGRGNEQFF
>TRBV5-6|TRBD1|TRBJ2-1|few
TGTGCCAGCAGCTCTATTACAGGGGGTAGGTCCTACAATGAGCAGTTCTTC
CASSSITGGRSYNEQFF